These 26 T cell receptor beta chains originate from one sample sequenced in a study of OX40 agonist ivuxolimab in advanced cancers. The protocol was immunoSEQ multiplex PCR, while the TCRdb copy is restricted to in-frame clones and leaves out a portion. The sample contains about 70,000 clones, around 80% of which appear only once. The sample in question was CD4+ or CD8+ T cells sorted from blood, obtained in a trial of the OX40 agonist ivuxolimab. These TCRs come from an adult with an advanced solid tumor such as melanoma, head and neck, liver or kidney cancer.

The chain joins TRBV13 to TRBJ1-5; D is perhaps TRBD1 (6 bases). This CDR3 is built from 14 residues. The ends were cut back, 5 bases at V and 5 bases at J, with 13 bases in the middle. The germline CDR1 and CDR2 sequences are PRHDT and FYEKMQ (reference sequence). CDR3 amino acids: CASSRRGADQPQHF. The CDR3 DNA is TGTGCCAGCAGCCGGCGGGGGGCTGATCAGCCCCAGCATTTT.

The chain is built from TRBV28 and TRBJ2-3, with D tentatively TRBD2 (7 bases). The CDR3 is 15 residues long. V was clipped by 7 bases and J by 0 bases, with 14 bases between them. The V gene's germline CDR1 is MDHEN and CDR2 SYDVKM. CDR3: CASTERGGSTDTQYF. In DNA form, the CDR3 reads TGTGCCAGCACCGAGAGGGGGGGAAGCACAGATACGCAGTATTTT.

The chain joins TRBV30 to TRBJ1-5; a possible D gene is TRBD1 (5 bases). Germline CDR1 reads GTSNPN; CDR2 reads SVGIG (reference sequence). The CDR3 sequence is 16 residues long. Trimming removed 6 bases from V and 1 base from J, with 19 bases in between. The CDR3 spells CACSGWGGGSNQPQHF. Written as DNA, the CDR3 is TGTGCCTGCTCCGGGTGGGGCGGAGGAAGCAATCAGCCCCAGCATTTT.

In this sample, this clone turned up once. The chain employs TRBV7-2 and TRBJ1-5, with 12 nucleotides matching TRBD1. In germline, CDR1 is SGHTA, CDR2 FQGNSA. The CDR3 consists of 16 residues. The V gene end was trimmed by 3 bases and the J gene end by 6 bases; junction bases not matched to a gene: 6. The CDR3 DNA is TGTGCCAGCAGCTTTAGGGACAGGGGGCGAGGTCAGCCCCAGCATTTT. Its protein product is CASSFRDRGRGQPQHF.

Details on this clone: Different DNA sequences within this sample yield the same CDR3. The chain uses TRBV6-1 and TRBJ2-5; D perhaps matches TRBD2 (6 bases). Germline V gene sequence: CDR1 MNHNS, CDR2 SASEGT. V lost 0 bases, J lost 5 bases, and 13 bases lay in between. CDR3 length: 15 residues. CDR3 coding DNA: TGTGCCAGCAGTGAAGCGCCGGCAGGGAGGGAGACCCAGTACTTC. This gives the protein CASSEAPAGRETQYF.

This clone showed up just a few times. The rearrangement joins TRBV6-1 to TRBJ2-7; 13 nucleotides agree with TRBD2. The CDR3 has 17 amino acids. In germline, CDR1 is MNHNS, CDR2 SASEGT. Trimming at V came to 4 bases and at J to 0 bases, leaving 6 bases not matched to a gene. The CDR3 region is CASSGTSGGKGSYEQYF. CDR3 nucleotide sequence: TGTGCCAGCAGTGGGACTAGCGGGGGAAAAGGCTCCTACGAGCAGTACTTC.

This sequence joins TRBV10-1 and TRBJ2-6; TRBD1 or TRBD2 may be the D gene (5 bases each). With 4 bases removed from V and 4 bases from J, the gap between germline ends came to 11 bases. The germline gives CDR1 WNHNN, CDR2 SYGVQD (reference sequence). The CDR3 contains 15 residues. Written as DNA, the CDR3 is TGCGCCAGCAGTGGGGGACCGGGAGGGGCCAACGTCCTGACTTTC. This encodes CASSGGPGGANVLTF.

This chain joins TRBV19 and TRBJ1-2; maybe TRBD1 (5 bases). Germline loops: CDR1 LNHDA, CDR2 SQIVND (reference sequence). The CDR3 contains 16 residues. Trimming cost V 8 bases and J 1 base, with 20 bases left between them. The CDR3 sequence: CASSGSYRMSNYGYTF. DNA of the CDR3: TGTGCCAGTTCCGGATCCTACAGGATGAGTAACTATGGCTACACCTTC.

This chain uses TRBV10-1 with TRBJ2-3, with 8 nucleotides matching TRBD2. CDR3 size: 15 residues. CDR1 is WNHNN, CDR2 SYGVQD, per germline (reference sequence). V was clipped by 4 bases and J by 3 bases; unmatched bases: 6. CDR3 DNA: TGCGCCAGCAGTGCCGGGGGGGCGATAACAGATACGCAGTATTTT. As protein: CASSAGGAITDTQYF.

The gene calls are TRBV4-2 and TRBJ2-3; 10 bases line up with TRBD2. Unmatched junction bases numbered 9, after V lost 0 bases and J lost 6 bases. This CDR3 is 17 amino acids long. Per germline, CDR1 LGHNA and CDR2 YNFKEQ. CDR3 amino acids: CASSQDPSGGATDTQYF. The CDR3 DNA sequence: TGTGCCAGCAGCCAAGATCCCAGCGGGGGGGCTACGGATACGCAGTATTTT.

The rearrangement uses TRBV13 and TRBJ1-5; TRBD1 matches 9 bases. The CDR3 is 14 residues long. The germline V gene encodes CDR1 PRHDT and CDR2 FYEKMQ (reference sequence). With V trimmed by 4 bases and J by 5 bases, 3 bases remained unmatched. CDR3 loop: CASSYRDRDQPQHF. The CDR3 bases are TGTGCCAGCAGCTACCGGGACAGGGATCAGCCCCAGCATTTT.

V usage is TRBV7-9 and J usage is TRBJ2-6; the D is unclear. Germline V gene lookup returns CDR1 SEHNR and CDR2 FQNEAQ (reference sequence). CDR3 length: 17 residues. V was clipped by 5 bases and J by 0 bases, with 14 bases between them. The CDR3 spells CASSRWGILSGANVLTF. The CDR3 DNA follows: TGTGCCAGCAGCCGATGGGGAATCCTCTCTGGGGCCAACGTCCTGACTTTC.

CDR3 loop: CASSFGSRGETQYF. CDR3 in DNA: TGTGCCAGCAGCTTTGGGTCCCGGGGGGAGACCCAGTACTTC. V usage is TRBV11-2 and J usage is TRBJ2-5, with D tentatively TRBD2 (6 bases). This CDR3 spans 14 amino acids. Germline assignment: CDR1 SGHAT and CDR2 FQNNGV. Trimming stripped 3 bases from V and 5 bases from J, with 13 bases between.

The V and J genes are TRBV7-8 and TRBJ1-4; 7 bases agree with TRBD1. CDR1 is SGHVS and CDR2 is FQNEAQ in the germline V gene. Unmatched junction bases numbered 14, after V lost 2 bases and J lost 8 bases. The CDR3 is made up of 17 amino acids. This CDR3 reads CASSLQQGPFLTEKLFF. Written as DNA, the CDR3 is TGTGCCAGCAGCTTACAACAGGGGCCCTTTTTGACGGAAAAACTGTTTTTT.

The J gene is TRBJ2-7, the V gene TRBV7-8; 8 positions match TRBD1. Germline trimming cut 2 bases from V and 5 bases from J; bases unmatched to any gene: 8. Germline CDR1 and CDR2: SGHVS and FQNEAQ. The CDR3 extends over 15 amino acids. CDR3 coding DNA: TGTGCCAGCAGCTTACAGGGGGCGCCAGGGAACGAGCAGTACTTC. It encodes CASSLQGAPGNEQYF.

The chain joins TRBV29-1 to TRBJ2-7; weak D call: TRBD1 (6 bases). With 5 bases removed from V and 3 bases from J, the gap between germline ends came to 17 bases. The CDR3 loop spans 14 amino acids. Germline CDR1 SQVTM, CDR2 ANQGSEA. The CDR3 protein is CSVTMTGWSYEQYF. CDR3 coding DNA: TGCAGCGTTACAATGACAGGCTGGAGCTACGAGCAGTACTTC.

The chain uses TRBV5-4 and TRBJ2-7; no reliable D call. The V end lost 1 base, the J end lost 4 bases, and 9 bases lay between the germline ends. The CDR3 loop spans 13 amino acids. Germline V CDR1 and CDR2: SGHNT, YYREEE (reference sequence). DNA of the CDR3: TGTGCCAGCAGCTTGAACCGTGTATACGAGCAGTACTTC. Its translation: CASSLNRVYEQYF.

The chain recombines TRBV19 with TRBJ2-5, with D perhaps being TRBD1 or TRBD2 (5 bases each). V shed 6 bases and J shed 4 bases, with 12 bases lying between them. The germline CDR1 and CDR2 sequences are LNHDA and SQIVND (reference sequence). The length of the CDR3 is 13 residues. CDR3 coding DNA: TGTGCCAGTAGGTTTGGGGGTTCAGAGACCCAGTACTTC. It translates to CASRFGGSETQYF.

The chain uses TRBV15 and TRBJ2-7; 8 bases line up with TRBD1. Trimming cost V 1 base and J 7 bases; bases outside gene matches: 3. Germline loops: CDR1 LNHNV, CDR2 YYDKDF (reference sequence). The CDR3 contains 13 residues. CDR3 amino acids: CATSRGTGQEQYF. For the CDR3, the DNA is TGTGCCACCAGCAGAGGGACAGGGCAAGAGCAGTACTTC. Full variable domain (rest looked up from reference TRBV15 and TRBJ2-7): DAMVIQNPRYQVTQFGKPVTLSCSQTLNHNVMYWYQQKSSQAPKLLFHYYDKDFNNEADTPDNFQSRRPNTSFCFLDIRSPGLGDTAMYLCATSRGTGQEQYFGPGTRLTVT.

The chain uses TRBV6-5 and TRBJ1-5; 7 bases align to TRBD1. CDR1 is MNHEY and CDR2 is SVGAGI in the germline V gene. The length of the CDR3 is 11 residues. The V and J ends lost 5 bases and 9 bases, in that order; junction bases with no gene match: 1. The CDR3 protein is CASSQGGPQHF. As DNA, the CDR3 is TGTGCCAGCAGTCAGGGGGGGCCCCAGCATTTT.

The chain couples TRBV6-5 to TRBJ2-7; 8 nucleotides match TRBD2. V lost 5 bases to trimming and J lost 9 bases; unmatched junction nucleotides: 6. The CDR3 has 12 amino acids. Germline assignment: CDR1 MNHEY and CDR2 SVGAGI. The CDR3 sequence is CASSPGGAMQYF. CDR3 nucleotides: TGTGCCAGCAGTCCCGGGGGGGCGATGCAGTACTTC.

The V call is TRBV19, the J call TRBJ2-4; either TRBD1 or TRBD2 may supply D (5 bases each). V was pared by 1 base and J by 12 bases, with 13 bases between. Looked up from germline, CDR1 is LNHDA and CDR2 is SQIVND (reference sequence). This CDR3 is built from 13 residues. The CDR3 loop reads CASSIGGVGSQYF. CDR3 coding DNA: TGTGCCAGTAGTATAGGAGGGGTTGGGAGTCAGTACTTC.

This chain joins TRBV5-1 and TRBJ2-1; 11 bases line up with TRBD2. CDR1 and CDR2 (germline): SGHRS, YFSETQ. Trimming at V came to 5 bases and at J to 1 base, leaving 5 bases not matched to a gene. The CDR3 sequence is 16 residues long. The chain's CDR3 is CASRLTSGVSYNEQFF. The CDR3 DNA follows: TGCGCCAGCAGGTTGACTAGCGGGGTATCCTACAATGAGCAGTTCTTC.

In DNA form, the CDR3 reads TGTGCCAGCAGTTACGGTGGGGGGGGGTACGAGCAGTACTTC. It yields the protein CASSYGGGGYEQYF. V and J are TRBV6-6 and TRBJ2-7; TRBD2 matches at 7 bases. The CDR3 is made up of 14 amino acids. Trimming removed 2 bases from V and 4 bases from J; junction bases left unmatched: 5. Germline V gives CDR1 MNHNY, CDR2 SVGAGI (reference sequence).

The rearrangement uses TRBV7-9 and TRBJ2-3; D is unresolved. Trimming cost V 1 base and J 4 bases, with 12 bases left between them. The CDR3 has 15 residues. CDR1 is SEHNR, CDR2 FQNEAQ, per germline (reference sequence). For the CDR3, the DNA is TGTGCCAGCAGCTTAGGGACGGCTTTGGCAGATACGCAGTATTTT. Residues: CASSLGTALADTQYF.

The chain uses TRBV4-1 and TRBJ1-4; 7 positions match TRBD1. J lost 2 bases, V lost 4 bases, and 10 bases had no gene match. The CDR3 extends over 17 amino acids. Germline CDR1 reads MGHRA; CDR2 reads YSYEKL. The chain's CDR3 is CASSPQGTLPTNEKLFF. The CDR3 DNA reads as TGCGCCAGCAGCCCACAGGGGACTCTCCCCACTAATGAAAAACTGTTTTTT.